Here is one TCR beta chain with its context. The data were taken from a study of blood T cell repertoires in COVID-19. Study details: Material from acute and convalescent COVID-19 was sourced from the United States, Italy and Spain. T cells, B-cell-depleted T cells, or PBMCs provided the cDNA or gDNA that served as material.

This CDR3 has 16 residues. Data came from immunoSEQ multiplex PCR; TCRdb stores just in-frame clones and leaves some out. Of more than 80,000 clones in the sample, 70% to 90% were seen once. Seattle patients were enrolled while actively infected and followed longitudinally. The J gene is TRBJ1-6, the V gene TRBV12-1. TRBV12-1 is shown as a pseudogene. Specimen: peripheral blood. This receptor was identified in a woman aged 55-69 years with COVID-19, enrolled during active disease. The CDR3 reads CARCGGGACCGSPLHF. The CDR3 bases are TGTGCCAGATGCGGGGGAGGGGCCTGTTGTGGTTCACCCCTCCACTTT.